This TCR beta chain is drawn from a study of CD8 T cells in Susac syndrome. The CDR3 covers 18 residues. V lost 4 bases and J lost 0, with 18 bases in between. The germline CDR1 and CDR2 sequences are LGHDT and YNNKEL (reference sequence). Peripheral blood CD8+ and CD4+ T cells were profiled by TCR beta sequencing. Purification of the CD8+ and CD4+ T cells relied on negative isolation, and TEMRA cells underwent FACS enrichment. After extraction with the RNeasy kit, 0.5 to 1 ug of the RNA was reverse transcribed using random hexamers. immunoSEQ multiplex PCR amplified TCR beta CDR3 across 54 Vbeta, 13 Jbeta. MiXCR, applied by TCRdb to the immunoSEQ multiplex PCR reads, yields one record per CDR3 protein. The sample consists of fewer than 150,000 distinct CDR3 sequences, 93% of them appearing once. For this clonotype: Its antigen remains unknown.

Points from the study as a whole: The study's TCR sequencing and HLA analysis covered a relatively small number of individuals, and the study acknowledged this.

Sequences were obtained from CD4+ T cells from PBMCs. The chain links TRBV3-1 to TRBJ1-4; D not resolved. The sequence was collected from a human donor with multiple sclerosis. CDR3 DNA: TGTGCCAGCAGCCCCCAAGGGAACAGACACGCAACTAATGAAAAACTGTTTTTT. Its protein is CASSPQGNRHATNEKLFF.